Listed below are T cell receptor beta chains from one sample, sequenced in a study of cytomegalovirus exposure and HLA in healthy donors. Here immunoSEQ multiplex PCR was the method, and the copy in TCRdb shows in-frame clones only, minus some. The sample has 200,000 to 250,000 clones; around 89% are singletons. Sequencing was performed on PBMCs. The receptors derive from a woman aged 18-29 years in good health and CMV-seronegative. The CDR3 runs from the conserved cysteine through the conserved F or W. The D gene is left open where the match is weak. Clone size is stated in some rows and not others, as once, few, many or a class when expanded.

j_call: TRBJ1-2; v_call: TRBV7-2; d_call: -; clone_size: -; cdr3_aa: CASSLARTDGYTF; cdr3_nt: TGTGCCAGCAGCTTAGCCCGGACAGATGGCTACACCTTC
j_call: TRBJ2-7; v_call: TRBV27; d_call: TRBD1; clone_size: -; cdr3_aa: CASSLDRGYEQYF; cdr3_nt: TGTGCCAGCAGTCTGGACAGGGGGTACGAGCAGTACTTC
j_call: TRBJ2-2; v_call: TRBV5-1; d_call: -; clone_size: -; cdr3_aa: CASSLGGAGELFF; cdr3_nt: TGCGCCAGCAGCTTGGGCGGGGCCGGGGAGCTGTTTTTT
j_call: TRBJ2-3; v_call: TRBV2; d_call: -; clone_size: -; cdr3_aa: CATGILLPDTQYF; cdr3_nt: TGTGCCACAGGGATACTTCTCCCAGATACGCAGTATTTT
j_call: TRBJ1-2; v_call: TRBV29-1; d_call: -; clone_size: -; cdr3_aa: CSATAFAHFQGTQGYTF; cdr3_nt: TGCAGCGCCACCGCATTTGCCCATTTTCAGGGGACGCAAGGCTACACCTTC
j_call: TRBJ2-7; v_call: TRBV7-2; d_call: -; clone_size: -; cdr3_aa: CASSSGLPYEQYF; cdr3_nt: TGTGCCAGCAGCTCTGGACTCCCCTACGAGCAGTACTTC
j_call: TRBJ1-1; v_call: TRBV9; d_call: -; clone_size: -; cdr3_aa: CASSVVGDTGEAFF; cdr3_nt: TGTGCCAGCAGCGTAGTTGGGGACACTGGTGAAGCTTTCTTT
j_call: TRBJ2-5; v_call: TRBV19; d_call: TRBD2; clone_size: -; cdr3_aa: CASSLIPGLAMGETQYF; cdr3_nt: TGTGCCAGTAGTCTCATACCGGGACTAGCTATGGGGGAGACCCAGTACTTC
j_call: TRBJ1-3; v_call: TRBV7-2; d_call: TRBD1; clone_size: -; cdr3_aa: CASSRRQGIADTIYF; cdr3_nt: TGTGCCAGCAGCCGCAGACAGGGGATTGCGGACACCATATATTTT
j_call: TRBJ2-1; v_call: TRBV4-2; d_call: -; clone_size: -; cdr3_aa: CASSQGTGLVGNEQFF; cdr3_nt: TGTGCCAGCAGCCAGGGTACAGGGTTGGTAGGCAATGAGCAGTTCTTC
j_call: TRBJ2-3; v_call: TRBV5-1; d_call: TRBD2; clone_size: -; cdr3_aa: CASVAGGNIDTQYF; cdr3_nt: TGCGCCAGCGTAGCGGGGGGAAACATTGATACGCAGTATTTT
j_call: TRBJ2-7; v_call: TRBV7-3; d_call: TRBD2; clone_size: -; cdr3_aa: CASSSLAGVIYEQYF; cdr3_nt: TGTGCCAGCAGCTCACTAGCGGGAGTGATCTACGAGCAGTACTTC
j_call: TRBJ2-7; v_call: TRBV5-1; d_call: -; clone_size: -; cdr3_aa: CASRDGTSSYEQYF; cdr3_nt: TGCGCCAGCAGAGACGGGACTTCATCCTACGAGCAGTACTTC
j_call: TRBJ2-7; v_call: TRBV5-5; d_call: TRBD2; clone_size: -; cdr3_aa: CASTSLAGVLEQYF; cdr3_nt: TGTGCCAGCACCTCACTAGCGGGGGTTCTGGAGCAGTACTTC
j_call: TRBJ1-3; v_call: TRBV27; d_call: -; clone_size: -; cdr3_aa: CASRDSSGNTIYF; cdr3_nt: TGTGCCAGCAGGGACTCCTCTGGAAACACCATATATTTT
j_call: TRBJ2-7; v_call: TRBV2; d_call: TRBD2; clone_size: once; cdr3_aa: CASKKQGLAIFDEQYF; cdr3_nt: TGTGCCAGTAAAAAACAAGGACTAGCGATATTCGACGAGCAGTACTTC
j_call: TRBJ1-2; v_call: TRBV9; d_call: -; clone_size: few; cdr3_aa: CASSPSAGFYYGYTF; cdr3_nt: TGTGCCAGCAGCCCTAGTGCGGGGTTCTACTATGGCTACACCTTC
j_call: TRBJ1-2; v_call: TRBV28; d_call: TRBD1; clone_size: -; cdr3_aa: CASSILTGTAYGYTF; cdr3_nt: TGTGCCAGCAGTATACTTACCGGGACAGCTTATGGCTACACCTTC
j_call: TRBJ1-1; v_call: TRBV30; d_call: -; clone_size: -; cdr3_aa: CAWSVEVRDTEAFF; cdr3_nt: TGTGCCTGGAGTGTAGAGGTTCGGGACACTGAAGCTTTCTTT
j_call: TRBJ2-2; v_call: TRBV5-1; d_call: TRBD2; clone_size: -; cdr3_aa: CASSSDPRLAGAGTGELFF; cdr3_nt: TGCGCCAGCAGCTCCGACCCAAGACTAGCGGGGGCCGGGACCGGGGAGCTGTTTTTT
j_call: TRBJ2-5; v_call: TRBV7-9; d_call: -; clone_size: -; cdr3_aa: CASSFMVEAETQYF; cdr3_nt: TGTGCCAGCAGCTTTATGGTGGAAGCGGAGACCCAGTACTTC
j_call: TRBJ2-7; v_call: TRBV6-1; d_call: TRBD2; clone_size: -; cdr3_aa: CASSEGLAGEYEQYF; cdr3_nt: TGTGCCAGCAGTGAAGGACTAGCGGGGGAGTACGAGCAGTACTTC
j_call: TRBJ1-4; v_call: TRBV6-5; d_call: -; clone_size: once; cdr3_aa: CASSSTGATNEKLFF; cdr3_nt: TGTGCCAGCAGTTCGACAGGTGCAACTAATGAAAAACTGTTTTTT
j_call: TRBJ2-1; v_call: TRBV27; d_call: TRBD2; clone_size: -; cdr3_aa: CASSFLASGSPPHEQFF; cdr3_nt: TGTGCCAGCAGTTTTTTGGCTAGCGGGAGCCCCCCGCATGAGCAGTTCTTC
j_call: TRBJ2-5; v_call: TRBV4-3; d_call: -; clone_size: -; cdr3_aa: CASSQDVGLDGSTRGEETQYF; cdr3_nt: TGCGCCAGCAGCCAAGATGTAGGGCTGGACGGCTCAACCCGCGGGGAGGAGACCCAGTACTTC
j_call: TRBJ2-1; v_call: TRBV7-2; d_call: -; clone_size: -; cdr3_aa: CASSLVGGPNNEQFF; cdr3_nt: TGTGCCAGCAGCTTAGTCGGGGGGCCCAACAATGAGCAGTTCTTC
j_call: TRBJ2-2; v_call: TRBV2; d_call: -; clone_size: -; cdr3_aa: CASSPSFAGTGELFF; cdr3_nt: TGTGCCAGCAGTCCGAGTTTTGCGGGGACCGGGGAGCTGTTTTTT
j_call: TRBJ2-7; v_call: TRBV10-1; d_call: TRBD1; clone_size: -; cdr3_aa: CASSEFGTGGPYEQYF; cdr3_nt: TGCGCCAGCAGTGAGTTCGGAACAGGGGGCCCCTACGAGCAGTACTTC
j_call: TRBJ1-2; v_call: TRBV6-1; d_call: TRBD1; clone_size: -; cdr3_aa: CASSEVGTGSGAGYTF; cdr3_nt: TGTGCCAGCAGTGAAGTTGGGACAGGGTCTGGTGCTGGCTACACCTTC
j_call: TRBJ1-1; v_call: TRBV30; d_call: -; clone_size: -; cdr3_aa: CAWSDQLFGGSEAFF; cdr3_nt: TGTGCCTGGAGTGATCAGCTGTTTGGAGGGTCTGAAGCTTTCTTT
j_call: TRBJ1-3; v_call: TRBV27; d_call: TRBD1; clone_size: -; cdr3_aa: CASSLRGTGGSGNTIYF; cdr3_nt: TGTGCCAGCAGTTTAAGGGGGACAGGAGGCTCTGGAAACACCATATATTTT
j_call: TRBJ2-1; v_call: TRBV27; d_call: TRBD2; clone_size: -; cdr3_aa: CASSLVAGLGPNEQFF; cdr3_nt: TGTGCCAGCAGTTTAGTAGCGGGCCTAGGACCCAATGAGCAGTTCTTC
j_call: TRBJ2-7; v_call: TRBV18; d_call: -; clone_size: -; cdr3_aa: CASSPSAGAYEQYF; cdr3_nt: TGTGCCAGCTCACCATCAGCAGGGGCCTACGAGCAGTACTTC
j_call: TRBJ1-2; v_call: TRBV11-2; d_call: TRBD1; clone_size: -; cdr3_aa: CASSLDGQAPFYGYTF; cdr3_nt: TGTGCCAGCAGCTTAGATGGACAGGCGCCTTTCTATGGCTACACCTTC
j_call: TRBJ2-1; v_call: TRBV19; d_call: TRBD1; clone_size: -; cdr3_aa: CASSRTRDRAYNEQFF; cdr3_nt: TGTGCCAGTAGTCGGACCCGGGACAGGGCCTACAATGAGCAGTTCTTC
j_call: TRBJ1-2; v_call: TRBV9; d_call: -; clone_size: -; cdr3_aa: CASSVVGGYGYTF; cdr3_nt: TGTGCCAGCAGCGTAGTAGGGGGCTATGGCTACACCTTC
j_call: TRBJ1-1; v_call: TRBV7-2; d_call: TRBD1; clone_size: -; cdr3_aa: CASSLQGQRYTEAFF; cdr3_nt: TGTGCCAGCAGCCTCCAGGGACAGCGGTACACTGAAGCTTTCTTT
j_call: TRBJ2-1; v_call: TRBV18; d_call: TRBD1; clone_size: few; cdr3_aa: CASSPYDRGIDEQFF; cdr3_nt: TGTGCCAGCTCACCATACGACAGGGGGATTGATGAGCAGTTCTTC
j_call: TRBJ2-1; v_call: TRBV7-9; d_call: -; clone_size: -; cdr3_aa: CASSPRLSSYNEQFF; cdr3_nt: TGTGCCAGCAGCCCCCGACTGAGCTCCTACAATGAGCAGTTCTTC
j_call: TRBJ1-1; v_call: TRBV5-4; d_call: TRBD1; clone_size: -; cdr3_aa: CASSQQGARIAEAFF; cdr3_nt: TGTGCCAGCAGCCAACAGGGGGCGCGGATCGCTGAAGCTTTCTTT
j_call: TRBJ1-2; v_call: TRBV5-4; d_call: TRBD1; clone_size: -; cdr3_aa: CASSTEGQRPGYTF; cdr3_nt: TGTGCCAGCAGCACGGAGGGACAGAGACCGGGCTACACCTTC